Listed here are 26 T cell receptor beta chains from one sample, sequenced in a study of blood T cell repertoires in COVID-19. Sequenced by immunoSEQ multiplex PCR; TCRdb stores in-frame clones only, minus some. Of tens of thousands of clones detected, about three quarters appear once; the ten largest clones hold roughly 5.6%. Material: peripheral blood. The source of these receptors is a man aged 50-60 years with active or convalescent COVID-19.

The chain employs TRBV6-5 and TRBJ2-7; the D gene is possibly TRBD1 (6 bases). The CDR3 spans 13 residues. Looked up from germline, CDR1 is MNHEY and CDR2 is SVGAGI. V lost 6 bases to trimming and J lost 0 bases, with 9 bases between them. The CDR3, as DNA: TGTGCCAGCAGAAGGGACATCTCCTACGAGCAGTACTTC. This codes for CASRRDISYEQYF.

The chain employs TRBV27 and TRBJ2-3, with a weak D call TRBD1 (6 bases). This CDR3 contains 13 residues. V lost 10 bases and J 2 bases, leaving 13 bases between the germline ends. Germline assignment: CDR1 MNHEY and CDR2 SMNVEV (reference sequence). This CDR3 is CATSDRSTDTQYF. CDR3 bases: TGTGCCACCTCAGACAGGTCCACAGATACGCAGTATTTT.

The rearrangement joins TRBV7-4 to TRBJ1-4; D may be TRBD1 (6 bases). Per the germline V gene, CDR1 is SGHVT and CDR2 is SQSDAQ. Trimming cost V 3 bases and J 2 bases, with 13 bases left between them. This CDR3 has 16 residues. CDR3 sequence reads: CASSFPRGGTNEKLFF. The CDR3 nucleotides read TGTGCCAGCAGCTTCCCGAGGGGGGGGACTAATGAAAAACTGTTTTTT.

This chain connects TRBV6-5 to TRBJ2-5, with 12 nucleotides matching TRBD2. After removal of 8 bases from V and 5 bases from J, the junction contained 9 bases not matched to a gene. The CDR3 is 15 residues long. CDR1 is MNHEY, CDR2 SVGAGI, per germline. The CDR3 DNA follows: TGTGCCAGCTTGGCTAGCGGGGGGGCCTGGGAGACCCAGTACTTC. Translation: CASLASGGAWETQYF.

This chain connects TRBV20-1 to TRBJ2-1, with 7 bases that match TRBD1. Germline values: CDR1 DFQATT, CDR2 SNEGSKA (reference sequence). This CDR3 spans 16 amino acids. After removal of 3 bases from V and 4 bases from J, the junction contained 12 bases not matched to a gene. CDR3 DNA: TGCAGTGCTAGTGAGACAGGGAGCGCTATTTACAATGAGCAGTTCTTC. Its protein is CSASETGSAIYNEQFF.

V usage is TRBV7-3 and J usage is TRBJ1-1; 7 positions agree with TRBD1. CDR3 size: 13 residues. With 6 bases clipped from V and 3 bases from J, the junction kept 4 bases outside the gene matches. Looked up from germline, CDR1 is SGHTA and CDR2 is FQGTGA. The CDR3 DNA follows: TGTGCCAGCAGACGGCAGGGGGACACTGAAGCTTTCTTT. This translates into CASRRQGDTEAFF.

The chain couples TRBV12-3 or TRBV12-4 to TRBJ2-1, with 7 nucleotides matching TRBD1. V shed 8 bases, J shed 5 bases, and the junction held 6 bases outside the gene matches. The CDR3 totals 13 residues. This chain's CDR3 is CASQHRGNNEQFF. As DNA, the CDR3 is TGTGCCAGCCAGCACAGGGGTAACAATGAGCAGTTCTTC.

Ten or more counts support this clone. CDR3 residues: CASTSQGGGYGYTF. The DNA of the CDR3 is TGTGCCAGCACCTCACAGGGGGGAGGCTATGGCTACACCTTC. The V and J genes are TRBV6-5 and TRBJ1-2; 8 nucleotides align to TRBD1. This CDR3 contains 14 residues. V gave up 7 bases and J gave up 4 bases; unmatched junction bases: 8. Germline V gene data show CDR1 as MNHEY and CDR2 as SVGAGI.

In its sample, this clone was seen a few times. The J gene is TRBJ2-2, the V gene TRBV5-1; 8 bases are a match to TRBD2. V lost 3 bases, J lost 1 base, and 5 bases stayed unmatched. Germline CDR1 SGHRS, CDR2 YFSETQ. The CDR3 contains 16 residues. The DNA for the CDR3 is TGCGCCAGCAGCTCGCTAGCGGGCTGGAACACCGGGGAGCTGTTTTTT. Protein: CASSSLAGWNTGELFF. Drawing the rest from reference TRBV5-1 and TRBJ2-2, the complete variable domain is KAGVTQTPRYLIKTRGQQVTLSCSPISGHRSVSWYQQTPGQGLQFLFEYFSETQRNKGNFPGRFSGRQFSNSRSEMNVSTLELGDSALYLCASSSLAGWNTGELFFGEGSRLTVL.

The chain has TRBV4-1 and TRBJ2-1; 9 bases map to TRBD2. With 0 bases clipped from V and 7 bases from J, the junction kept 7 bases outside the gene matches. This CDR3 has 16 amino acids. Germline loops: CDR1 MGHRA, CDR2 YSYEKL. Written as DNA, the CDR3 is TGCGCCAGCAGCCAAGATTTAGGACTAGCGTCAAATGAGCAGTTCTTC. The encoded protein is CASSQDLGLASNEQFF.

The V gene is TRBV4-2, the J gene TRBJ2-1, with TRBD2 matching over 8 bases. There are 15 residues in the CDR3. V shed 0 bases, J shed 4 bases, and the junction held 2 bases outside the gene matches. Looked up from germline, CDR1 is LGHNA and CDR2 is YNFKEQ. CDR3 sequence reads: CASSQESGGYNEQFF. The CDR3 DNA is TGTGCCAGCAGCCAAGAGAGCGGGGGATACAATGAGCAGTTCTTC.

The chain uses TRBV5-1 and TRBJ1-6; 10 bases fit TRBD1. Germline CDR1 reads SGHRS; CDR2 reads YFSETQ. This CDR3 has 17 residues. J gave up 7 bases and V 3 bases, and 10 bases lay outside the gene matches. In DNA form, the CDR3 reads TGCGCCAGCAGCTCGAGATCCGGGACAGGGGACAATTCACCCCTCCACTTT. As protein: CASSSRSGTGDNSPLHF.

The CDR3 is CASTQADGGDSPLHF. DNA of the CDR3: TGTGCCAGTACTCAAGCGGATGGGGGCGATTCACCCCTCCACTTT. The gene calls are TRBV19 and TRBJ1-6, with a tentative D call TRBD1 (6 bases). The V and J ends lost 7 bases and 8 bases respectively, with 18 bases between them. CDR1 is LNHDA and CDR2 is SQIVND in the germline V gene (reference sequence). This CDR3 spans 15 amino acids.

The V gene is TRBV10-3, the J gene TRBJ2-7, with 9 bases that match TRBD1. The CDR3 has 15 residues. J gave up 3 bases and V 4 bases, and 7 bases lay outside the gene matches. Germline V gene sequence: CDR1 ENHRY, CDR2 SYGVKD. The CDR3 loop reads CAISAAGTGHYEQYF. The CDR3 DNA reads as TGTGCCATCAGTGCCGCCGGGACAGGGCACTACGAGCAGTACTTC.

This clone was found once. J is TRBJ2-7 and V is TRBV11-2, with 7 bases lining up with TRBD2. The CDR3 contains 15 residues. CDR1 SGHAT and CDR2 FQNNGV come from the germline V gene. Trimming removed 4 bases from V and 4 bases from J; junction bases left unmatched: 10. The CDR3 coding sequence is TGTGCCAGCAGCTCCCCGGCAGGGAGGGGATACGAGCAGTACTTC. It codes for CASSSPAGRGYEQYF.

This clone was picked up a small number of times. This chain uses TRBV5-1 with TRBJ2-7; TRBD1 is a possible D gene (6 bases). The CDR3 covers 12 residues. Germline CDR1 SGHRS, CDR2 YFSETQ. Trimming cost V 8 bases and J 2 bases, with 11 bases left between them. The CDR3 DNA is TGCGCCAGACGGGACACGGCCTACGAGCAGTACTTC. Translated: CARRDTAYEQYF.

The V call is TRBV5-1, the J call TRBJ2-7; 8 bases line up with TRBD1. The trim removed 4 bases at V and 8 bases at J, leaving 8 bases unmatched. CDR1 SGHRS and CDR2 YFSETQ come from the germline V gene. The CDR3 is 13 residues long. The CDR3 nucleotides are TGCGCCAGCAGCATGACAGGGGATAGTAAGCAGTACTTC. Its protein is CASSMTGDSKQYF.

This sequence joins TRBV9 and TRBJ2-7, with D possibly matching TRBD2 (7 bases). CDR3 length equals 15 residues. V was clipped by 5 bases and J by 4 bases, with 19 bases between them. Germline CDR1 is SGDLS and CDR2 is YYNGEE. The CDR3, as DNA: TGTGCCAGCAGTCCAGGCCAGGGGAGGGGGTACGAGCAGTACTTC. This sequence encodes CASSPGQGRGYEQYF.

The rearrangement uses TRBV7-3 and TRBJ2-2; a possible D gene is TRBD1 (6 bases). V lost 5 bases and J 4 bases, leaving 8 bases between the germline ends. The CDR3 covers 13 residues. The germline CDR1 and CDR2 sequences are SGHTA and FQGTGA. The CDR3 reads CASSNRVTGELFF. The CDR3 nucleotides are TGTGCCAGCAGCAACAGGGTCACCGGGGAGCTGTTTTTT.

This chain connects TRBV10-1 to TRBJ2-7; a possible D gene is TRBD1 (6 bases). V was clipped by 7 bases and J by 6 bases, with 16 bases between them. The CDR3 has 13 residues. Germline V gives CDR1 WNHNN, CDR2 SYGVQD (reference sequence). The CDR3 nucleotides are TGCGCCAGCACCAATACAGGGACGGGCGAGCAGTACTTC. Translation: CASTNTGTGEQYF.

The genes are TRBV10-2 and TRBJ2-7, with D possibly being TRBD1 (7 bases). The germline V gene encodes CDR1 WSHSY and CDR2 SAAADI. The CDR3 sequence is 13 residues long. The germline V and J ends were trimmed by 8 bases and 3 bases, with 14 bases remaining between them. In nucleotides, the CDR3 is TGCGCCAGCGGGAGGACAGGAGACTACGAGCAGTACTTC. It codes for CASGRTGDYEQYF.

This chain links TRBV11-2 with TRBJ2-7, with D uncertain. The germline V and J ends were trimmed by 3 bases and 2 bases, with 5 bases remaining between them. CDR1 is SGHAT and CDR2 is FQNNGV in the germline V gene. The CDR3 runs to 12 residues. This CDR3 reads CASSLRPYEQYF. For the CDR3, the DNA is TGTGCCAGCAGCTTGCGCCCCTACGAGCAGTACTTC.

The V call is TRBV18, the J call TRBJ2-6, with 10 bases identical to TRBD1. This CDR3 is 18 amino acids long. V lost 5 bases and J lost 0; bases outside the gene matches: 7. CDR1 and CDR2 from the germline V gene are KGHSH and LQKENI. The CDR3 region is CASSAYGQGGSGANVLTF. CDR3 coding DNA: TGTGCCAGCTCAGCATACGGACAGGGGGGCTCTGGGGCCAACGTCCTGACTTTC. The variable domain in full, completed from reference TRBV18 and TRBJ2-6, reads NAGVMQNPRHLVRRRGQEARLRCSPMKGHSHVYWYRQLPEEGLKFMVYLQKENIIDESGMPKERFSAEFPKEGPSILRIQQVVRGDSAAYFCASSAYGQGGSGANVLTFGAGSRLTVL.

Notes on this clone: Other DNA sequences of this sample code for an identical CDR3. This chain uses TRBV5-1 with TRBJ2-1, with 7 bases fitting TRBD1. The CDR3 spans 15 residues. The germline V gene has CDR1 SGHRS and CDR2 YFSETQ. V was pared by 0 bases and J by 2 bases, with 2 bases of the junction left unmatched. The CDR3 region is CASSLGQGAYNEQFF. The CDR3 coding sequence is TGCGCCAGCAGCTTGGGACAGGGTGCCTACAATGAGCAGTTCTTC. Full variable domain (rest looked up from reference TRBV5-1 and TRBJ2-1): KAGVTQTPRYLIKTRGQQVTLSCSPISGHRSVSWYQQTPGQGLQFLFEYFSETQRNKGNFPGRFSGRQFSNSRSEMNVSTLELGDSALYLCASSLGQGAYNEQFFGPGTRLTVL.

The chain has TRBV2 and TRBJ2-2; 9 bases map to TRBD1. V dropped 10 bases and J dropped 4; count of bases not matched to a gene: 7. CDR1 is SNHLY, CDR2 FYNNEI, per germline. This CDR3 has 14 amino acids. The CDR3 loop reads CATSQGAPTGELFF. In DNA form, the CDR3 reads TGTGCCACATCACAGGGGGCGCCCACCGGGGAGCTGTTTTTT. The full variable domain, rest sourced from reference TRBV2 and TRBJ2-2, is EPEVTQTPSHQVTQMGQEVILRCVPISNHLYFYWYRQILGQKVEFLVSFYNNEISEKSEIFDDQFSVERPDGSNFTLKIRSTKLEDSAMYFCATSQGAPTGELFFGEGSRLTVL.

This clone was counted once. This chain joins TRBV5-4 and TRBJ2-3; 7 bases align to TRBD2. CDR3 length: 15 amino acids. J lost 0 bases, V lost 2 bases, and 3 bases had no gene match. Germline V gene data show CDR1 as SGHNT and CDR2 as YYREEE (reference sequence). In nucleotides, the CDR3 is TGTGCCAGCAGCTTAGCGGGGTTCAGCACAGATACGCAGTATTTT. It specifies CASSLAGFSTDTQYF.